Sequencing of this TCR beta chain was carried out in a study of T cell responses to AZD1222 COVID-19 vaccine. Study-level background: Second doses at about 4 or about 12 weeks were pooled.

Points on this clone: Its target is not known.

Study conclusions and caveats: Among AZD1222 vaccinees, only 5 to 7 were seropositive at baseline. Spike-specific TCR breadth and depth went up after people got two AZD1222 doses. Donors were largely white British and mainly female; clonal diversity was possibly underestimated.

The table came from immunoSEQ multiplex PCR; TCRdb's copy has only in-frame clones and leaves some out. The table includes about 92,000 clones, 91% detected once. This TCR came from an adult in good health. This material consisted of peripheral blood, taken on day 0 of AZD1222 vaccination.

CDR3 sequence: CASSLATGREKLFF. CDR3 DNA: TGTGCCAGCAGCTTAGCCACCGGCCGGGAAAAACTGTTTTTT. This chain uses TRBV7-8 with TRBJ1-4, with D unclear. The V end was cut by 0 bases, the J end by 8 bases, with 10 bases between. This CDR3 is 14 amino acids long. Per germline, CDR1 SGHVS and CDR2 FQNEAQ.